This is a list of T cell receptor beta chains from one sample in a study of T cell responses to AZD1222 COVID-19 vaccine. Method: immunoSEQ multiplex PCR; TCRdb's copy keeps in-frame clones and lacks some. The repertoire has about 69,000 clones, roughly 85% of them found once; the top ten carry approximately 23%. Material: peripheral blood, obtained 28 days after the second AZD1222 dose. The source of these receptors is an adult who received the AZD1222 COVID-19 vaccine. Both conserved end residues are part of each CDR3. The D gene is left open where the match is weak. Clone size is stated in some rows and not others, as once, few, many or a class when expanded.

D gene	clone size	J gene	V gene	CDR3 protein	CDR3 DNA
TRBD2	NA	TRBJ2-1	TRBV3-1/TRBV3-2	CASSPWGGVGNNEQFF	TGTGCCAGCAGCCCCTGGGGGGGAGTGGGTAACAATGAGCAGTTCTTC
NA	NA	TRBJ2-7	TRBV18	CASSVGESYEQYF	TGTGCCAGCTCAGTCGGTGAATCCTACGAGCAGTACTTC
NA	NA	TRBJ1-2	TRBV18	CASSPDRQTNYGYTF	TGTGCCAGCTCACCAGACCGACAGACTAACTATGGCTACACCTTC
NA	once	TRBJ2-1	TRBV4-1	CASSYSGSSYNEQFF	TGCGCCAGCAGCTACAGCGGAAGCTCCTACAATGAGCAGTTCTTC
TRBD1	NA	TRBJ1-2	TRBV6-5	CASGTGIPIYGYTF	TGTGCCAGCGGGACAGGCATTCCCATCTATGGCTACACCTTC
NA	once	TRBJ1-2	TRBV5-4	CASSSIPWGGYTF	TGTGCCAGCAGCTCGATACCATGGGGTGGCTACACCTTC
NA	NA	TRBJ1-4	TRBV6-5	CATQEPQGHRKLFF	TGTGCCACTCAAGAACCCCAGGGACATCGAAAACTGTTTTTT
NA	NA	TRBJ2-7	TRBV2	CASRRTPGFSSYEQYF	TGTGCCAGCAGAAGAACTCCGGGTTTCAGCTCCTACGAGCAGTACTTC
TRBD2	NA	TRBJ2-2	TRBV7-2	CAIFSGRAGELFF	TGTGCCATATTTAGCGGGAGAGCCGGGGAGCTGTTTTTT
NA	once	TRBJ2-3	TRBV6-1	CASSDRGGRGLDTQYF	TGTGCCAGCAGTGATAGGGGGGGCAGGGGGCTAGATACGCAGTATTTT
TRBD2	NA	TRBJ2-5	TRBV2	CASRWASGETQYF	TGTGCCAGCAGATGGGCTAGCGGCGAGACCCAGTACTTC
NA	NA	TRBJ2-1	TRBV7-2	CASSLDYNNEQFF	TGTGCCAGCAGCCTGGACTATAACAATGAGCAGTTCTTC
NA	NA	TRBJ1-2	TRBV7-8	CASSVGPGGTNYGYTF	TGTGCCAGCAGCGTGGGACCGGGCGGCACAAACTATGGCTACACCTTC
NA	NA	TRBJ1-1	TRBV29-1	CSVLQFMNTEAFF	TGCAGCGTTTTACAGTTTATGAACACTGAAGCTTTCTTT
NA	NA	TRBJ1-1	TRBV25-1	CASSPNTEAFF	TGTGCCAGCAGTCCGAACACTGAAGCTTTCTTT
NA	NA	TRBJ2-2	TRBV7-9	CASNVDSTGELFF	TGTGCCAGCAACGTAGACTCCACCGGGGAGCTGTTTTTT
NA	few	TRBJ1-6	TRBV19	CASTPSRAWGSPLHF	TGTGCCAGTACTCCATCCCGGGCCTGGGGATCACCCCTCCACTTT
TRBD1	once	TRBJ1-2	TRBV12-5	CASGLDRDSRHNYGYTF	TGTGCTAGTGGTTTGGACCGGGACAGTCGGCACAACTATGGCTACACCTTC
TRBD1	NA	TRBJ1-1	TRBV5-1	CASSYRGQNTEAFF	TGCGCCAGCAGCTACAGGGGACAGAACACTGAAGCTTTCTTT
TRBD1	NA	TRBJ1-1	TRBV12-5	CASGLIGGRTEAFF	TGTGCTAGTGGTTTGATAGGGGGCCGCACTGAAGCTTTCTTT
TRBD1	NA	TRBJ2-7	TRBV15	CATSSTTGAEQYF	TGTGCCACCAGCAGCACCACAGGGGCCGAGCAGTACTTC
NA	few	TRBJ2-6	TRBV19	CASSINRGASGANVLTF	TGTGCCAGTAGTATAAACCGGGGGGCCTCTGGGGCCAACGTCCTGACTTTC
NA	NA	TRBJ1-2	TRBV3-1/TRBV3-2	CASSQGGGTAYYGYTF	TGTGCCAGCAGCCAAGGGGGCGGGACGGCCTACTATGGCTACACCTTC
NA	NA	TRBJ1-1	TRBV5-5	CASSLAPGYRNTEAFF	TGTGCCAGCAGCTTGGCCCCAGGGTATAGGAACACTGAAGCTTTCTTT
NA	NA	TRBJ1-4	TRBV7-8	CASSPPGRLGEKLFF	TGTGCCAGCAGCCCCCCGGGGCGTTTAGGTGAAAAACTGTTTTTT
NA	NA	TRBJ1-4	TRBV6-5	CASTWDGSYEKLFF	TGTGCCAGCACCTGGGACGGGAGTTATGAAAAACTGTTTTTT
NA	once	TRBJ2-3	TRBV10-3	CAIRPEEGTGKAVF	TGTGCCATCAGACCAGAGGAGGGCACAGGTAAAGCGGTTTTT
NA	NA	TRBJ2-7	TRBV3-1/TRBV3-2	CASSLRSPSYEQYF	TGTGCCAGCAGCCTACGCAGTCCCTCCTACGAGCAGTACTTC
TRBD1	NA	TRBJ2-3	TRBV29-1	CSVPRDSLTDTQYF	TGCAGCGTTCCCCGGGACAGCCTCACAGATACGCAGTATTTT
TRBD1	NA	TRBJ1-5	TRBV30	CAWSGQGASQPQHF	TGTGCCTGGAGTGGGCAGGGGGCCAGTCAGCCCCAGCATTTT
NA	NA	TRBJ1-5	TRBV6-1	CASSGVGATLNHQPQHF	TGTGCCAGCAGTGGAGTGGGGGCCACCTTAAACCATCAGCCCCAGCATTTT
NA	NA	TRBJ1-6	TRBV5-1	CASSLAGQSTPLHF	TGCGCCAGCAGCTTGGCAGGGCAGTCTACACCCCTCCACTTT
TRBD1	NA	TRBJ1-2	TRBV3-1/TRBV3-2	CASSQGGDRGYTF	TGTGCCAGCAGCCAAGGAGGGGACAGGGGCTACACCTTC
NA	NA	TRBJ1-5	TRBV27	CASSIQHF	TGTGCCAGCAGTATCCAGCATTTT
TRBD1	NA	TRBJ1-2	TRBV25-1	CASSLGTGGGTWYGYTF	TGTGCCAGCAGTCTAGGGACAGGGGGCGGCACTTGGTATGGCTACACCTTC
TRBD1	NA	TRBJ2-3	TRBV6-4	CASSDGTGTDTQYF	TGTGCCAGCAGTGACGGGACAGGCACAGATACGCAGTATTTT
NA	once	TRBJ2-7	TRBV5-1	CASSLGPINTYEQYF	TGCGCCAGCAGCTTGGGTCCCATAAACACCTACGAGCAGTACTTC
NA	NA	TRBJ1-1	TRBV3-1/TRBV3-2	CASSMRGNTEAFF	TGTGCCAGCAGCATGAGGGGTAACACTGAAGCTTTCTTT
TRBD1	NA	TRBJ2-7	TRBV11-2	CASSLDTGTGGHEQYF	TGTGCCAGCAGCTTAGATACCGGGACAGGGGGCCACGAGCAGTACTTC
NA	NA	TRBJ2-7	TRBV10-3	CAISESQVVRYEQYF	TGTGCCATCAGTGAGTCTCAGGTCGTTAGGTACGAGCAGTACTTC
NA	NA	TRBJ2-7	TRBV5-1	CASSLNGNYEQYF	TGCGCCAGCAGCTTGAACGGTAACTACGAGCAGTACTTC
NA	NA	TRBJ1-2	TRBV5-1	CASSLGTSQAGSGYTF	TGCGCCAGCAGCTTGGGGACGTCGCAGGCTGGCTCCGGCTACACCTTC
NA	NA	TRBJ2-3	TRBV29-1	CSVELADTQYF	TGCAGCGTTGAACTGGCAGATACGCAGTATTTT
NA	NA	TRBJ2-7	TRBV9	CASSVAPGRESEQYF	TGTGCCAGCAGCGTAGCCCCAGGGCGGGAATCCGAGCAGTACTTC
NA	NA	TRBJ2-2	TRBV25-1	CASSAVSPGELFF	TGTGCCAGCAGTGCAGTATCTCCCGGGGAGCTGTTTTTT
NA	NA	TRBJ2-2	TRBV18	CASSPLRQPNTGELFF	TGTGCCAGCTCACCACTAAGACAGCCGAACACCGGGGAGCTGTTTTTT
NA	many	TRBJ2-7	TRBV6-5	CASGGFPGAYEQYF	TGTGCCAGCGGGGGATTCCCAGGGGCGTACGAGCAGTACTTC
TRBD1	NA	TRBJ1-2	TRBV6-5	CASRDRAHGYTF	TGTGCCAGCCGGGACAGGGCCCATGGCTACACCTTC
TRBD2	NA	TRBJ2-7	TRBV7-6	CASSLVERLAGGPLYEQYF	TGTGCCAGCAGCTTAGTCGAGAGGCTAGCGGGAGGGCCCCTCTACGAGCAGTACTTC
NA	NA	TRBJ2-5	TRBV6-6	CASSLQGQETQYF	TGTGCCAGCAGCTTACAGGGCCAAGAGACCCAGTACTTC
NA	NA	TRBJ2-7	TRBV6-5	CASSTPRGHGEQYF	TGTGCCAGCAGTACCCCCAGAGGGCATGGCGAGCAGTACTTC
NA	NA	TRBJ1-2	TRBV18	CASSPEARSYGYTF	TGTGCCAGCTCACCTGAGGCCAGGAGCTATGGCTACACCTTC
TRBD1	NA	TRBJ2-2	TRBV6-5	CASSKSGGSGGELFF	TGTGCCAGCAGTAAATCAGGGGGAAGCGGCGGGGAGCTGTTTTTT
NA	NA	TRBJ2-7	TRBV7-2	CASSPTAPGYEQYF	TGTGCCAGCAGCCCTACTGCCCCAGGGTACGAGCAGTACTTC
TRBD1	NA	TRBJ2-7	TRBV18	CASSSSRDSYEGQYF	TGTGCCAGCTCATCGAGCCGGGACAGCTACGAAGGGCAGTACTTC
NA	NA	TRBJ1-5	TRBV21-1	CASRLPGVFLSATSQHF	TGTGCCAGCAGACTCCCCGGGGTGTTTTTGTCGGCGACTAGCCAGCATTTT
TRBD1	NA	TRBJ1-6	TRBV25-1	CASSGDRGYNSPLHF	TGTGCCAGCAGTGGGGACAGGGGCTATAATTCACCCCTCCACTTT